The present entry profiles one T cell receptor beta chain with its context. Its specificity is not known. The source of the sample is a study of shared clonotypes between healthy human individuals. Points from the study as a whole: Genetic and exposure-history diversity was limited by the small donor number.

The donor cohort consisted entirely of Caucasian adults residing in Nashville, Tennessee. The germline gives CDR1 SGHDT, CDR2 YYEEEE. This CDR3 comprises 15 residues. J was trimmed by 3 bases and V by 4 bases; bases with no gene match: 5. Data came from immunoSEQ multiplex PCR; TCRdb stores just in-frame clones and leaves some out. The sample comprises roughly 480,000 clones, approximately 79% of which are singletons, and roughly 12% rests with the top ten. The material sequenced was PBMCs. This sequence joins TRBV5-6 and TRBJ2-1; 9 bases are a match to TRBD2. The TCR originated in a woman in her forties in good health. Some clones in this sample may be carry-over from other donors' samples. The CDR3 DNA reads as TGTGCCAGCAGCCCTAGCGGGATCTACTACAATGAGCAGTTCTTC. The encoded protein is CASSPSGIYYNEQFF.